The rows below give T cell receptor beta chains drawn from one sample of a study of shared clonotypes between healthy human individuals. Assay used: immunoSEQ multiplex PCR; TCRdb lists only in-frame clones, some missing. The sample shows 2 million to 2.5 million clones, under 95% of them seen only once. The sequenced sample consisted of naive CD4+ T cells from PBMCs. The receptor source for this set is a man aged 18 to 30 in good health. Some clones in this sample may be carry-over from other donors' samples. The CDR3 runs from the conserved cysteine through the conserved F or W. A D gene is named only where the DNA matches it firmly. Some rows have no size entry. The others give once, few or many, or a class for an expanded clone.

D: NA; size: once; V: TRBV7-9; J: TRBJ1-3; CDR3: CASSLGSVGNTIYF; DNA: TGTGCCAGCAGCTTAGGATCCGTTGGAAACACCATATATTTT
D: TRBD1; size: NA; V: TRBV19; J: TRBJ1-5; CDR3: CASSPDRIQPQHF; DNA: TGTGCCAGTAGTCCGGACAGGATTCAGCCCCAGCATTTT
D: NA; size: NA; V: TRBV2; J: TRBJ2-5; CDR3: CASSLAGRETQYF; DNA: TGTGCCAGCAGTTTAGCAGGTCGAGAGACCCAGTACTTC
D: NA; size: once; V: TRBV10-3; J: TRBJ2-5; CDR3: CAISASGAWQETQYF; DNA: TGTGCCATCAGCGCGTCAGGGGCATGGCAAGAGACCCAGTACTTC
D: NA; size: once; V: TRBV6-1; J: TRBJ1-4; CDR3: CASSEGALEKLFF; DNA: TGTGCCAGCAGTGAAGGGGCTCTGGAAAAACTGTTTTTT
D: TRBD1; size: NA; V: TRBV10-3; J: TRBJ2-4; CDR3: CAISEGTGAKNIQYF; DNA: TGTGCCATCAGTGAGGGGACAGGGGCCAAAAACATTCAGTACTTC
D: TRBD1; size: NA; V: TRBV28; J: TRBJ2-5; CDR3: CASSKDRARETQYF; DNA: TGTGCCAGCAGTAAGGACAGGGCGAGAGAGACCCAGTACTTC
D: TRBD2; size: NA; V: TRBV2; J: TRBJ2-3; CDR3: CASRGLAGRDTQYF; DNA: TGTGCCAGCAGAGGACTAGCGGGGAGGGATACGCAGTATTTT
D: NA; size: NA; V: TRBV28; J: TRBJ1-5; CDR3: CASSLTGRGSNQPQHF; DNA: TGTGCCAGCAGTCTAACAGGGAGGGGGAGCAATCAGCCCCAGCATTTT
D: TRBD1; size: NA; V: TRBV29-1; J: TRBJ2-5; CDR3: CSVAGGETQYF; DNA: TGCAGCGTCGCAGGGGGAGAGACCCAGTACTTC
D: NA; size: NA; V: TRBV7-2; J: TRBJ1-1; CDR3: CASSSGAAEAFF; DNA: TGTGCCAGCAGCTCCGGGGCGGCCGAAGCTTTCTTT
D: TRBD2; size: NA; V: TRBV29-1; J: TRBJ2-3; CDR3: CSVKERGFTDTQYF; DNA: TGCAGCGTCAAGGAGCGGGGATTCACAGATACGCAGTATTTT
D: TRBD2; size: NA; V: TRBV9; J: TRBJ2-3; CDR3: CASSAREASTDTQYF; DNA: TGTGCCAGCAGCGCCCGGGAGGCTAGCACAGATACGCAGTATTTT
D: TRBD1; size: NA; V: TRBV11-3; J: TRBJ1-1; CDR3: CASSLGGMGQPNTEAFF; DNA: TGTGCCAGCAGCTTAGGGGGGATGGGACAGCCGAACACTGAAGCTTTCTTT
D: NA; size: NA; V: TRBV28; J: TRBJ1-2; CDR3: CASTPTHSVNYGYTF; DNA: TGTGCCAGCACCCCCACTCATTCAGTTAACTATGGCTACACCTTC
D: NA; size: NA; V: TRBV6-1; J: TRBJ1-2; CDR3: CASSDPQQTYGYTF; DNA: TGTGCCAGCAGTGACCCACAGCAGACCTATGGCTACACCTTC
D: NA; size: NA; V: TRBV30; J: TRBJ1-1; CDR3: CAWSSSRNTEAFF; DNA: TGTGCCTGGAGTTCATCGCGGAACACTGAAGCTTTCTTT
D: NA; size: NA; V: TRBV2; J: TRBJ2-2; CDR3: CASSDRANTGELFF; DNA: TGTGCCAGCAGTGACAGGGCGAACACCGGGGAGCTGTTTTTT
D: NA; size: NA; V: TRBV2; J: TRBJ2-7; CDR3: CASSQAYEQYF; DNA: TGTGCCAGCAGCCAGGCCTACGAGCAGTACTTC
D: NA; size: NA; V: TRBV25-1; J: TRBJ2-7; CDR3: CASSSGVGYEQYF; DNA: TGTGCCAGCAGTTCCGGGGTCGGCTACGAGCAGTACTTC
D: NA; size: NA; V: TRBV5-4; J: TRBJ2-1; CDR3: CASSSTVYNEQFF; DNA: TGTGCCAGCAGCTCGACAGTCTACAATGAGCAGTTCTTC
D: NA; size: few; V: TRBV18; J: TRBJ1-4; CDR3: CASSQDTNEKLFF; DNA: TGTGCCAGCTCACAAGATACTAATGAAAAACTGTTTTTT
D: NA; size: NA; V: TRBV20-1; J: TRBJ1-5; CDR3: CSARGDQPQHF; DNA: TGCAGTGCTAGAGGAGATCAGCCCCAGCATTTT
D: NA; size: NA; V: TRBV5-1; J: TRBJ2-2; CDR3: CASSLETARTGELFF; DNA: TGCGCCAGCAGCTTAGAGACAGCCCGTACCGGGGAGCTGTTTTTT
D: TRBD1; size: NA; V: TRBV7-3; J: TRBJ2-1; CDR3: CASSPGQGSGHEQFF; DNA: TGTGCCAGCAGCCCCGGACAGGGTAGCGGTCATGAGCAGTTCTTC
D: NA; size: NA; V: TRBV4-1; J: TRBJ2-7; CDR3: CASSQTTALSSYEQYF; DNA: TGCGCCAGCAGCCAGACGACAGCCTTAAGCTCCTACGAGCAGTACTTC
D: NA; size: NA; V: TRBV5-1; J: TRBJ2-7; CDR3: CASSLVGGGGYEQYF; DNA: TGCGCCAGCAGCTTGGTTGGAGGGGGAGGCTACGAGCAGTACTTC
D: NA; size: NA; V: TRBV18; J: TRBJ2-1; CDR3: CASSPATANNEQFF; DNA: TGTGCCAGCTCACCGGCGACAGCAAACAATGAGCAGTTCTTC
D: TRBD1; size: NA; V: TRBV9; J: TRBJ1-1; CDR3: CASSQTGGTEAFF; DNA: TGTGCCAGCAGCCAGACAGGGGGCACTGAAGCTTTCTTT
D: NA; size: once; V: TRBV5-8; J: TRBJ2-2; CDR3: CASSWGTVNTGELFF; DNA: TGTGCCAGCAGCTGGGGGACGGTGAACACCGGGGAGCTGTTTTTT
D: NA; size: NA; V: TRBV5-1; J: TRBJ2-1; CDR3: CASSLAGRAGSNEQFF; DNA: TGCGCCAGCAGCTTGGCCGGCAGGGCAGGGTCGAATGAGCAGTTCTTC
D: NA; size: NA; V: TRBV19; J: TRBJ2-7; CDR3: CASSIRKEGYEQYF; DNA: TGTGCCAGTAGTATAAGGAAGGAGGGGTACGAGCAGTACTTC
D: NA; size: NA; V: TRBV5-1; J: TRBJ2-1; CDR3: CASSFNTANSYNEQFF; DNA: TGCGCCAGCAGCTTTAACACAGCGAACTCCTACAATGAGCAGTTCTTC
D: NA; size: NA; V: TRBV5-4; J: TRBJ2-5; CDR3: CASSSRLRGNQETQYF; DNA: TGTGCCAGCAGCAGCCGACTGCGGGGAAACCAAGAGACCCAGTACTTC
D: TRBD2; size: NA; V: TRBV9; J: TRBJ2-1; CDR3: CASSLASGAYNEQFF; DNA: TGTGCCAGCAGCTTAGCTAGCGGGGCCTACAATGAGCAGTTCTTC
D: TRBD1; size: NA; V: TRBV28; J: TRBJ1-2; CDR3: CASSSGTGVLYGYTF; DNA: TGTGCCAGCAGTTCGGGGACAGGCGTCCTCTATGGCTACACCTTC
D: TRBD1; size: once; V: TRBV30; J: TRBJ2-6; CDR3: CAWGQGKGGANVLTF; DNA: TGTGCCTGGGGACAGGGGAAGGGTGGGGCCAACGTCCTGACTTTC
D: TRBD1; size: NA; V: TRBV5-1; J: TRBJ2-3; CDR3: CASSENLADHLHRGTQYF; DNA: TGCGCCAGCAGCGAGAATCTTGCGGACCACCTGCACAGGGGAACGCAGTATTTT
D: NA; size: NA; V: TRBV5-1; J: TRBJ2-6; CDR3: CASSLAEGTSGANVLTF; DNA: TGCGCCAGCAGCTTGGCCGAAGGGACAAGTGGGGCCAACGTCCTGACTTTC
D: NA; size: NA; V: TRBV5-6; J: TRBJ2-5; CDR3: CASSTGGETQYF; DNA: TGTGCCAGCAGCACCGGTGGAGAGACCCAGTACTTC
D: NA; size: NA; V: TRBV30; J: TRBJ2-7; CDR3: CAWKAIGSSYEQYF; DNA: TGTGCCTGGAAAGCAATAGGTAGTTCCTACGAGCAGTACTTC
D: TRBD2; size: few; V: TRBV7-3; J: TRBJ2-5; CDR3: CASSLTSGRLETQYF; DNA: TGTGCCAGCAGCTTAACTAGCGGGAGATTAGAGACCCAGTACTTC
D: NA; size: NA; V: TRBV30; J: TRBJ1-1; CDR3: CAWSRFRGTGTRFVNTEAFF; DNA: TGTGCCTGGAGTAGGTTTCGGGGAACCGGGACAAGATTCGTGAACACTGAAGCTTTCTTT